Listed here are 31 T cell receptor beta chains from one sample, sequenced in a study of PD-L1 blockade in urothelial cancer. Using immunoSEQ multiplex PCR, the repertoire was profiled, and TCRdb retains in-frame clones only, with some absent. The sample contains 60,000 to 75,000 clones, around 87% of which appear only once. Time point of the sample: pretreatment peripheral blood. Sequences were derived from PBMCs, sampled around atezolizumab (anti-PD-L1) treatment. These receptors were obtained from a man aged 60-69 years with urothelial cancer.

CDR3 DNA sequence: TGTGCCAGCAGCTCTGTTATGGCGGGGTCACCCCTCCACTTT. Translation gives CASSSVMAGSPLHF. The J gene is TRBJ1-6, the V gene TRBV11-2; D is uncertain. The CDR3 extends over 14 amino acids. Germline lookup yields CDR1 SGHAT and CDR2 FQNNGV. Trimming removed 4 bases at V and 10 bases at J, with 14 bases between.

V is TRBV7-6 and J is TRBJ2-1; TRBD2 aligns across 13 bases. Trimming removed 5 bases from V and 8 bases from J; junction bases left unmatched: 9. The CDR3 contains 16 residues. Germline V gene sequence: CDR1 SGHVS, CDR2 FNYEAQ. The CDR3 DNA reads TGTGCCAGCAGCCCTAGCCGGGGACTAGCGGGGTATGAGCAGTTCTTC. This codes for CASSPSRGLAGYEQFF. Full variable domain (rest looked up from reference TRBV7-6 and TRBJ2-1): GAGVSQSPRYKVTKRGQDVALRCDPISGHVSLYWYRQALGQGPEFLTYFNYEAQQDKSGLPNDRFSAERPEGSISTLTIQRTEQRDSAMYRCASSPSRGLAGYEQFFGPGTRLTVL.

V and J are TRBV30 and TRBJ2-3; TRBD2 matches at 10 bases. The CDR3 is 15 amino acids. Germline loops: CDR1 GTSNPN, CDR2 SVGIG (reference sequence). J gave up 7 bases and V 7 bases, and 14 bases lay outside the gene matches. The CDR3 loop is CASKGAGGPGYTQYF. In nucleotides, the CDR3 is TGTGCCTCGAAAGGAGCGGGGGGGCCCGGATATACGCAGTATTTT.

This chain connects TRBV28 to TRBJ1-3; D gene ambiguous. This CDR3 comprises 13 residues. Deletions cut 8 bases from V and 2 bases from J, with 10 bases between. CDR1 is MDHEN, CDR2 SYDVKM, per germline. CDR3 sequence (DNA): TGTGCCAGCCTCGCGGGCGCTGGAAACACCATATATTTT. Its translation: CASLAGAGNTIYF. Full variable domain (missing parts from reference TRBV28 and TRBJ1-3): DVKVTQSSRYLVKRTGEKVFLECVQDMDHENMFWYRQDPGLGLRLIYFSYDVKMKEKGDIPEGYSVSREKKERFSLILESASTNQTSMYLCASLAGAGNTIYFGEGSWLTVV.

The CDR3 loop reads CASRRQGTEAFF. The CDR3 coding sequence is TGTGCCAGCAGACGCCAGGGGACTGAAGCTTTCTTT. The V and J genes are TRBV6-5 and TRBJ1-1; maybe TRBD1 (6 bases). The V and J ends lost 6 bases and 5 bases respectively, with 10 bases between them. CDR1 is MNHEY, CDR2 SVGAGI, per germline. This CDR3 contains 12 residues.

The rearrangement links TRBV11-3 to TRBJ2-3; D remains ambiguous. The CDR3 length is 13 residues. CDR1 and CDR2 (germline): SGHNT, YENEEA. Trimming left V 0 bases short and J 6 bases short, with 7 bases between. The CDR3 loop reads CASSLDNGDTQYF. The CDR3 DNA reads as TGTGCCAGCAGCTTAGATAACGGGGATACGCAGTATTTT.

The chain has TRBV27 and TRBJ2-7; the D is unclear. V lost 3 bases to trimming and J lost 1 base, with 7 bases between them. Germline V gives CDR1 MNHEY, CDR2 SMNVEV (reference sequence). The CDR3 extends over 13 amino acids. As DNA, the CDR3 is TGTGCCAGCAGTTTTGGCCGATCCTACGAGCAGTACTTC. This translates into CASSFGRSYEQYF.

This clone was detected only once. This sequence joins TRBV9 and TRBJ2-2; 8 bases align to TRBD2. The V gene's germline CDR1 is SGDLS and CDR2 YYNGEE. The ends lost 1 base at V and 6 bases at J; junction bases unmatched: 8. The CDR3 length is 16 residues. CDR3 sequence (DNA): TGTGCCAGCAGCGTAATCCAGCGGGGGCAAGCCGGGGAGCTGTTTTTT. Protein sequence: CASSVIQRGQAGELFF.

The chain couples TRBV7-2 to TRBJ1-2, with TRBD1 as a possible D gene (5 bases). This CDR3 comprises 14 residues. Germline CDR1 reads SGHTA; CDR2 reads FQGNSA. V was pared by 1 base and J by 6 bases, with 12 bases between. This chain's CDR3 is CASSLEGRTNGYTF. The CDR3 DNA is TGTGCCAGCAGCTTAGAGGGACGGACTAATGGCTACACCTTC.

The chain combines TRBV6-6 with TRBJ2-1; the D gene is possibly TRBD1 (7 bases). Trimming took off 5 bases at V and 8 bases at J, with 22 bases between the two ends. This CDR3 has 16 residues. In germline, CDR1 is MNHNY, CDR2 SVGAGI (reference sequence). For the CDR3, the DNA is TGTGCCAGCAGTCCCGAAGAGGGGGCGGGAATCGATGAGCAGTTCTTC. This sequence encodes CASSPEEGAGIDEQFF.

V and J are TRBV4-2 and TRBJ2-2; D possibly corresponds to TRBD2 (6 bases). Trimming removed 1 base at V and 5 bases at J, with 14 bases between. This CDR3 has 16 amino acids. Germline CDR1 is LGHNA and CDR2 is YNFKEQ. The CDR3 loop is CASSQGGVAGTGELFF. The DNA of the CDR3 is TGTGCCAGCAGCCAAGGCGGTGTGGCGGGAACCGGGGAGCTGTTTTTT.

The chain combines TRBV18 with TRBJ2-1; the match to TRBD2 covers 12 bases. CDR1 and CDR2 (germline): KGHSH, LQKENI. The V gene end was trimmed by 5 bases and the J gene end by 10 bases; junction bases not matched to a gene: 9. CDR3 length: 15 residues. CDR3 region: CASSSSSGGAAEQFF. In DNA, the CDR3 is TGTGCCAGCTCATCCTCTAGCGGGGGGGCCGCGGAGCAGTTCTTC.

This chain connects TRBV7-2 to TRBJ1-1, with 8 bases fitting TRBD1. In germline, CDR1 is SGHTA, CDR2 FQGNSA. The CDR3 spans 14 residues. Losses at the gene ends were 6 bases for V and 0 bases for J; bases not matched to a gene: 3. CDR3: CASRRDRMNTEAFF. Written as DNA, the CDR3 is TGTGCCAGCAGACGGGACAGGATGAACACTGAAGCTTTCTTT.

This clone has a handful of counts. The chain links TRBV2 to TRBJ2-5; 7 positions match TRBD2. The CDR3 spans 15 residues. The ends lost 5 bases at V and 2 bases at J; junction bases unmatched: 8. Germline CDR1 is SNHLY and CDR2 is FYNNEI. This CDR3 is CASSYLGTIQETQYF. The CDR3 nucleotides are TGTGCCAGCAGTTATCTAGGGACTATACAAGAGACCCAGTACTTC. The entire variable domain, with the rest obtained from reference TRBV2 and TRBJ2-5, is as follows: EPEVTQTPSHQVTQMGQEVILRCVPISNHLYFYWYRQILGQKVEFLVSFYNNEISEKSEIFDDQFSVERPDGSNFTLKIRSTKLEDSAMYFCASSYLGTIQETQYFGPGTRLLVL.

The chain carries TRBV15 and TRBJ1-4, with D perhaps matching TRBD1 (5 bases). Trimming cost V 2 bases and J 8 bases, with 12 bases left between them. The CDR3 has 14 amino acids. Germline assignment: CDR1 LNHNV and CDR2 YYDKDF (reference sequence). CDR3 residues: CATSRSRAGEKLFF. The CDR3 DNA reads TGTGCCACCAGCAGATCCAGGGCGGGGGAAAAACTGTTTTTT. Using reference TRBV15 and TRBJ1-4 for the parts outside the CDR3, the full variable domain is DAMVIQNPRYQVTQFGKPVTLSCSQTLNHNVMYWYQQKSSQAPKLLFHYYDKDFNNEADTPDNFQSRRPNTSFCFLDIRSPGLGDTAMYLCATSRSRAGEKLFFGSGTQLSVL.

The V call is TRBV4-3, the J call TRBJ2-4; TRBD2 matches at 12 bases. CDR3 length equals 16 residues. With V trimmed by 0 bases and J by 9 bases, 6 bases remained unmatched. Germline V gene lookup returns CDR1 LGHNA and CDR2 YSLEER. The CDR3 protein is CASSQDLAGGPSIQYF. The CDR3, as DNA: TGCGCCAGCAGCCAAGATCTAGCGGGGGGGCCAAGCATTCAGTACTTC.

This rearrangement joins TRBV7-9 to TRBJ1-1; TRBD1 agrees at 8 bases. Germline V gene sequence: CDR1 SEHNR, CDR2 FQNEAQ (reference sequence). The CDR3 loop spans 15 amino acids. V was clipped by 5 bases and J by 1 base; unmatched bases: 6. As DNA, the CDR3 is TGTGCCAGCAGCAGACGACAGGGGTCGAACACTGAAGCTTTCTTT. This gives the protein CASSRRQGSNTEAFF.

There are a few counts of this clone. This sequence joins TRBV7-9 and TRBJ1-1; D call uncertain. V gave up 1 base and J gave up 7 bases, with 16 bases separating them. The CDR3 is made up of 15 amino acids. Germline lookup yields CDR1 SEHNR and CDR2 FQNEAQ (reference sequence). The CDR3 DNA sequence: TGTGCCAGCAGCTTAGTCGAAGGCACCCGAGGTGAAGCTTTCTTT. It translates to CASSLVEGTRGEAFF. Complete variable domain (other parts from reference TRBV7-9 and TRBJ1-1): DTGVSQNPRHKITKRGQNVTFRCDPISEHNRLYWYRQTLGQGPEFLTYFQNEAQLEKSRLLSDRFSAERPKGSFSTLEIQRTEQGDSAMYLCASSLVEGTRGEAFFGQGTRLTVV.

The chain links TRBV7-9 to TRBJ2-3; 8 nucleotides align to TRBD2. CDR1 and CDR2 from the germline V gene are SEHNR and FQNEAQ (reference sequence). The CDR3 contains 16 residues. V shed 1 base, J shed 4 bases, and the junction held 7 bases outside the gene matches. This CDR3 reads CASSLGSAGVADTQYF. DNA for the CDR3: TGTGCCAGCAGCTTAGGGTCAGCGGGGGTGGCAGATACGCAGTATTTT.

This chain uses TRBV11-3 with TRBJ2-1; possible D gene TRBD2, 6 bases. Germline V gene sequence: CDR1 SGHNT, CDR2 YENEEA. Trimming stripped 6 bases from V and 1 base from J, with 13 bases between. The CDR3 is 15 amino acids. The CDR3 sequence is CASRLGGGSYNEQFF. CDR3 DNA: TGTGCCAGCAGACTTGGGGGAGGATCCTACAATGAGCAGTTCTTC.

The chain is built from TRBV7-9 and TRBJ2-7, with D unclear. Germline CDR1 is SEHNR and CDR2 is FQNEAQ (reference sequence). The V gene lost 1 base and the J gene lost 0 bases, with 4 bases spanning the gap. The CDR3 contains 13 residues. For the CDR3, the DNA is TGTGCCAGCAGCTTAGAATACTCCTACGAGCAGTACTTC. It is translated as CASSLEYSYEQYF.

The gene calls are TRBV7-2 and TRBJ1-1; the D gene is possibly TRBD1 (5 bases). The CDR3 spans 14 residues. V was cut by 4 bases and J by 3 bases, with 12 bases left in between. Germline CDR1 and CDR2: SGHTA and FQGNSA. The chain's CDR3 is CASSSSGGYTEAFF. The CDR3 DNA sequence: TGTGCCAGCAGCTCCTCGGGGGGTTACACTGAAGCTTTCTTT. Looking up the rest from reference TRBV7-2 and TRBJ1-1 gives the full variable domain: GAGVSQSPSNKVTEKGKDVELRCDPISGHTALYWYRQSLGQGLEFLIYFQGNSAPDKSGLPSDRFSAERTGGSVSTLTIQRTQQEDSAVYLCASSSSGGYTEAFFGQGTRLTVV.

The table lists this clone with a count of one. The chain employs TRBV7-2 and TRBJ2-2, with D possibly matching TRBD2 (6 bases). The CDR3 consists of 16 residues. Germline V gives CDR1 SGHTA, CDR2 FQGNSA. V lost 5 bases and J 0 bases, leaving 13 bases between the germline ends. This CDR3 reads CASSAMAGSNTGELFF. CDR3 in DNA: TGTGCCAGCAGCGCTATGGCGGGGTCGAACACCGGGGAGCTGTTTTTT.

The CDR3 reads CASSSAGGYEKLFF. The CDR3 bases are TGTGCCAGCAGCTCGGCAGGGGGCTATGAAAAACTGTTTTTT. The chain recombines TRBV5-4 with TRBJ1-4; 8 bases agree with TRBD1. CDR3 length equals 14 residues. Germline-derived CDR1 and CDR2 are SGHNT and YYREEE (reference sequence). J lost 6 bases, V lost 3 bases, and 4 bases had no gene match.

This rearrangement joins TRBV6-8 to TRBJ1-1, with 8 bases fitting TRBD1. Germline CDR1 and CDR2: MNHGY and SAAAGT. CDR3 length: 13 amino acids. V shed 6 bases, J shed 4 bases, and the junction held 4 bases outside the gene matches. CDR3 amino acids: CASRDRAGTEAFF. CDR3 in DNA: TGTGCCAGCAGGGACAGGGCAGGCACTGAAGCTTTCTTT.

The rearrangement links TRBV13 to TRBJ2-3; 8 bases fit TRBD1. Germline lookup yields CDR1 PRHDT and CDR2 FYEKMQ (reference sequence). This CDR3 contains 14 residues. After removal of 4 bases from V and 2 bases from J, the junction contained 2 bases not matched to a gene. The CDR3 is CASSSDRVTDTQYF. The CDR3 DNA follows: TGTGCCAGCAGCTCGGACAGGGTCACAGATACGCAGTATTTT.

The chain links TRBV18 to TRBJ2-5; D is ambiguous. V gave up 2 bases and J gave up 5 bases, with 9 bases separating them. Germline V gene data show CDR1 as KGHSH and CDR2 as LQKENI. This CDR3 contains 13 residues. CDR3 residues: CASSPDFRETQYF. CDR3 coding DNA: TGTGCCAGCTCACCAGACTTCCGGGAGACCCAGTACTTC.

The V gene is TRBV5-1, the J gene TRBJ2-1; 9 nucleotides match TRBD2. V was pared by 2 bases and J by 2 bases, with 5 bases of the junction left unmatched. The CDR3 consists of 16 residues. Per the germline V gene, CDR1 is SGHRS and CDR2 is YFSETQ. The CDR3 loop is CASSLSGGGAYNEQFF. CDR3 sequence (DNA): TGCGCCAGCAGCTTAAGTGGCGGGGGGGCCTACAATGAGCAGTTCTTC.

The chain carries TRBV5-4 and TRBJ2-5; D possibly corresponds to TRBD2 (6 bases). This CDR3 region has 15 residues. With 1 base removed from V and 4 bases from J, the gap between germline ends came to 14 bases. The germline CDR1 and CDR2 sequences are SGHNT and YYREEE (reference sequence). The DNA for the CDR3 is TGTGCCAGCAGCTTGCATTCGGGACTTGGAGAGACCCAGTACTTC. Translation gives CASSLHSGLGETQYF.

The chain's CDR3 is CSVGDQGGSPLHF. The CDR3 bases are TGCAGCGTTGGGGATCAGGGCGGTTCCCCCCTCCACTTT. The rearrangement joins TRBV29-1 to TRBJ1-6; D may be TRBD1 (5 bases). The length of the CDR3 is 13 residues. V lost 4 bases, J lost 13 bases, and 17 bases lay in between. Germline V gene sequence: CDR1 SQVTM, CDR2 ANQGSEA.

In its sample, this clone was seen a few times. The chain has TRBV5-5 and TRBJ2-3; 14 nucleotides match TRBD2. With V trimmed by 4 bases and J by 1 base, 5 bases remained unmatched. Germline lookup yields CDR1 SGHKS and CDR2 YYEKEE (reference sequence). The CDR3 length is 17 residues. In nucleotides, the CDR3 is TGTGCCAGCAGCCTATTGACTAGCGGGGGGGGCACAGATACGCAGTATTTT. It codes for CASSLLTSGGGTDTQYF.